A selection of T cell receptor beta chains follows, all from one sample in a study of shared clonotypes between healthy human individuals. The assay was immunoSEQ multiplex PCR, and TCRdb's table has in-frame clones only and misses some. The repertoire consists of about 580,000 clones, with 95% to 98% occurring once and the leading ten covering approximately 0.33%. Input material: naive CD8+ T cells sorted from blood. Every receptor here comes from a man aged 30 to 45 in good health. The CDR3 runs from the conserved cysteine through the conserved F or W. D genes are given only for firm matches. Clone size is shown for a subset of rows, as once, few, many or a class of expanded clone.

clone_size d_call j_call v_call cdr3_nt cdr3_aa
- TRBD2 TRBJ2-1 TRBV15 TGTGCCACCAGCAGAGCTGAAACTAGCGGCTACAATGAGCAGTTCTTC CATSRAETSGYNEQFF
- TRBD1 TRBJ2-7 TRBV7-9 TGTGCCAGCAGCTTAGTTGGACAGGGGGAGTACGAGCAGTACTTC CASSLVGQGEYEQYF
- TRBD2 TRBJ2-1 TRBV5-5 TGTGCCAGCAGCTTGGTGATTAGCGGGTACAATGAGCAGTTCTTC CASSLVISGYNEQFF
- TRBD1 TRBJ1-2 TRBV6-5 TGTGCCAGCAGTTATTCTACAGGGGCTAACTATGGCTACACCTTC CASSYSTGANYGYTF
- TRBD2 TRBJ2-1 TRBV7-9 TGTGCCAGCAGCCAAGGACGGGGGGAGGGTTTATCCTACAATGAGCAGTTCTTC CASSQGRGEGLSYNEQFF
- - TRBJ2-3 TRBV7-9 TGTGCCAGCAGCCCTGTCCCCCCCAGTTTAGCAGATACGCAGTATTTT CASSPVPPSLADTQYF
- TRBD1 TRBJ2-7 TRBV11-2 TGTGCCAGCAGCTTAGACACCTCGGGACAGGGCTACGAGCAGTACTTC CASSLDTSGQGYEQYF
- - TRBJ2-7 TRBV28 TGTGCCAGCAGTTTTCGGGCGGATACCTACGAGCAGTACTTC CASSFRADTYEQYF
- TRBD1 TRBJ1-2 TRBV4-3 TGCGCCAGCAGCGAAGACAGGGGGGTATCTCGTGGCTACACCTTC CASSEDRGVSRGYTF
few - TRBJ2-3 TRBV11-2 TGTGCCAGCAGCTTGGGGGGCAGTACGCAGTATTTT CASSLGGSTQYF
- - TRBJ2-5 TRBV9 TGTGCCAGCAGCCCACCCGCCTCAATCCTTGAAGAGACCCAGTACTTC CASSPPASILEETQYF
- - TRBJ2-3 TRBV7-9 TGTGCCAGCAGTGGGTTCACAGATACGCAGTATTTT CASSGFTDTQYF
- - TRBJ2-2 TRBV5-1 TGCGCCAGCAGCGCTAGTTTCGGGGAGCTGTTTTTT CASSASFGELFF
- - TRBJ2-3 TRBV25-1 TGTGCCAGCAGTGACCCCTGGCGGGACACCACAGATACGCAGTATTTT CASSDPWRDTTDTQYF